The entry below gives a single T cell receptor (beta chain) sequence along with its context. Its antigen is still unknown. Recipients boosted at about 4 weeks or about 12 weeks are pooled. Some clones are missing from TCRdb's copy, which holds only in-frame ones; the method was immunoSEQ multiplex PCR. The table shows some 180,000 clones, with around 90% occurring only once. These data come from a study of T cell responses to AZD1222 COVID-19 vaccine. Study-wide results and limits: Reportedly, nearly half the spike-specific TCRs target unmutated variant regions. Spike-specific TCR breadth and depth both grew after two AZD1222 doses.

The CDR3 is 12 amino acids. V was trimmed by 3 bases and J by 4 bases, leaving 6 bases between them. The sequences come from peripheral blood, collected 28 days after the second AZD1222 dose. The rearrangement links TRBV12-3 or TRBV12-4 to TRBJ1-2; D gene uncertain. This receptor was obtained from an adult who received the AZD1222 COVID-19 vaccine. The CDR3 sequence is CASSLLAYGYTF. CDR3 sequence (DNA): TGTGCCAGCAGTTTGCTGGCCTATGGCTACACCTTC.